The clone carrying this T cell receptor beta chain showed up just once. This entry comes from a study of blood T cell repertoires in COVID-19. Germline V gives CDR1 MNHNS, CDR2 SASEGT. V was cut by 1 base and J by 10 bases, with 11 bases left in between. This CDR3 contains 13 residues. Sequencing was performed with immunoSEQ multiplex PCR; in TCRdb, only in-frame clones are kept and a portion is missing. The top ten clones hold roughly 20% of a sample with under 120,000 clones, 70% to 80% of them seen once. The chain couples TRBV6-1 to TRBJ2-1; TRBD2 is a possible D gene (6 bases). The clonotype comes from a man between 70 and 80 years old with active or convalescent COVID-19. Sequencing was carried out using peripheral blood. Here the CDR3 reads CASSEGWAGEQFF. CDR3 in DNA: TGTGCCAGCAGTGAAGGGTGGGCGGGGGAGCAGTTCTTC.